The 3 T cell receptor beta chains listed next were all sequenced from one sample in a study of blood T cell repertoires in COVID-19 (dated by TCRdb to the early 2020s). Libraries were made using the immunoSEQ multiplex PCR assay. TCRdb took over this immuneACCESS table, retaining in-frame rearrangements with V and J assigned. Such tables are incomplete; in checked studies, under half of the missing clones stem from an unresolved V gene, and the remainder is unexplained. In this sample the table shows approximately 120,000 clones, roughly four fifths of which occur a single time. The ten largest clones add up to about 10% of the sample. Sequencing was done on a sample of peripheral blood. The receptors were sampled from a human donor in a cohort sampled during active COVID-19.

Comments on this clone: Mismatch with germline at one junction end may stem from a read error. The gene calls are TRBV6-4 and TRBJ1-6; D perhaps matches TRBD1 (5 bases). Germline CDR1 is MRHNA and CDR2 is SNTAGT. CDR3 length: 14 amino acids. CDR3 DNA: TGTGCCAGCAGTGACAGGGGCAATAATTCATCCCTCCACTTT. This translates into CASSDRGNNSSLHF.

The chain is built from TRBV18 and TRBJ2-7; no definite D call. The CDR3 has 16 residues. V was shortened by 6 bases and J by 0 bases, with 18 bases between the two germline ends. Germline values: CDR1 KGHSH, CDR2 LQKENI. The chain's CDR3 is CASSSSPFLSSYEQYF. The CDR3 DNA reads TGTGCCAGCTCCTCTTCTCCCTTTCTGAGCTCCTACGAGCAGTACTTC.

The chain has TRBV3-1 (or the pseudogene TRBV3-2) and TRBJ2-4; D not resolved. Trimming shortened V by 1 base and J by 5 bases, and 18 bases separated the two germline ends. The germline CDR1 and CDR2 sequences are LGHDT and YNNKEL (reference sequence). The CDR3 is 17 residues long. Here the CDR3 DNA reads TGTGCCAGCAGCCAAGTGGGCTGGCGCGAGCCCGAAAACATTCAGTACTTC. Translating gives CASSQVGWREPENIQYF.